This TCR beta chain was documented in a study of blood T cell repertoires in COVID-19 (dated by TCRdb to the early 2020s). As for the study more broadly: Samples from collaborators originated in the United States, Italy and Spain and spanned both the acute and convalescent phases of COVID-19. The material from the prospective study consisted of cDNA or gDNA derived from T cells, B-cell-depleted T cells, or PBMCs. The dataset comprised deeply sampled blood TCRbeta repertoires from subjects exposed to, actively infected with, or recovered from COVID-19. The repertoires were released in a freely available public database intended as a resource for research on the immune response to SARS-CoV-2. The samples were drawn from the first 160 participants of the ongoing ImmuneRACE study and from more than 1,000 subjects provided by 6 global collaborators. The sample metadata nearly always contained a de-identified subject ID, COVID-19 status, age in years and sex. HLA class I and class II types, where available, came from metadata supplied by the sample provider rather than from assay-based typing. Study-level results and caveats: The amount of clinical and demographic metadata varied by source and participant and was provided uncurated.

To note about this clone: It lacks a known antigen. Base qualities are not at hand, and no much larger clone is one base apart.

Sequences SGHNT (CDR1) and YENEEA (CDR2) are obtained from the germline V gene. V is trimmed back by 2 bases and J by 2 bases, and the junction contains 5 bases that no gene match accounts for. The CDR3 runs 16 residues from the cysteine to the phenylalanine. The only DNA kept is the CDR3, 48 bases in frame from the first base. TCRbeta CDR3 regions were amplified from genomic DNA by means of the immunoSEQ Assay, a bias-controlled multiplex PCR. As for how the authors treated the data: Within the assay, amplification of reference gene primers was used to estimate how many nucleated cells each sample contained. To quantify the absolute abundance of each unique TCRbeta CDR3 rearrangement, sequence reads were collapsed and filtered. For each sample, productive Simpson clonality was calculated by taking the square root of Simpson's diversity index across productive rearrangements. Drawn from immuneACCESS, this table holds only the in-frame rearrangements with V and J called that TCRdb kept. Clones are partly lost; checked studies trace under half to an unresolved V gene and leave the rest unexplained. That table is the source of V, J and clone size, and D and trimming were worked out from the DNA. The table for this sample lists about 30,000 clones; approximately 89% of them were counted only once. The ten top clones hold 25% to 35% of the sample.

Whole blood was collected in K2EDTA tubes by collaborating institutions according to the institutions' own protocols. For TCRbeta analysis, collaborator samples were shipped as frozen whole blood, as isolated PBMCs, or as DNA extracted from either sample type. Specimen: peripheral blood. This receptor was obtained from an elderly man with acute or convalescent COVID-19. The chain joins TRBV11-3 to TRBJ2-2, and TRBD2 aligns with 7 junction nucleotides. The CDR3 region has the sequence CASSLQAGSNTGELFF. The sequence in DNA is TGTGCCAGCAGCTTACAAGCGGGAAGTAACACCGGGGAGCTGTTTTTT.